These 2 T cell receptor beta chains came from one sample sequenced in a study of CD8 T cells in ankylosing spondylitis. Via MiXCR, TCRdb re-called the 5' RACE reads, giving one row per CDR3 protein. Of 250,000 to 300,000 distinct CDR3 sequences listed, roughly 20% are singletons. Sample: blood, either unsorted or a sorted T cell fraction (not recorded which). Every receptor here comes from a male donor with ankylosing spondylitis or in good health (not recorded which).

This clonotype has at least ten counts. The chain couples TRBV29-1 to TRBJ1-1; D remains unclear. The CDR3 has 11 amino acids. Trimming took 4 bases from V and 3 from J, leaving 6 bases between them. Germline loops: CDR1 SQVTM, CDR2 ANQGSEA. The CDR3 sequence is CSVGGDTEAFF. The CDR3 DNA sequence: TGCAGCGTTGGTGGAGACACTGAAGCTTTCTTT.

This clonotype was recorded at least ten times. This chain links TRBV5-1 with TRBJ2-3; unclear D gene. CDR1 and CDR2 from the germline V gene are SGHRS and YFSETQ. V gave up 0 bases and J gave up 6 bases, with 14 bases separating them. The CDR3 has 15 amino acids. The CDR3 coding sequence is TGCGCCAGCAGCTTGGAGTCTCGGGCACGCGATACGCAGTATTTT. As protein: CASSLESRARDTQYF. The variable domain in full, completed from reference TRBV5-1 and TRBJ2-3, reads KAGVTQTPRYLIKTRGQQVTLSCSPISGHRSVSWYQQTPGQGLQFLFEYFSETQRNKGNFPGRFSGRQFSNSRSEMNVSTLELGDSALYLCASSLESRARDTQYFGPGTRLTVL.